Following are 16 T cell receptor beta chains from one sample sequenced in a study of blood T cell repertoires in COVID-19. The method was immunoSEQ multiplex PCR; TCRdb's version includes in-frame clones alone and lacks a portion of them. The sample gives approximately 200,000 clones, about 85% of which show up once; 1.7% is in the top ten. Sequenced: peripheral blood. These receptor sequences come from a man in his sixties or seventies with acute or convalescent COVID-19.

V usage is TRBV6-2 or TRBV6-3 and J usage is TRBJ2-3, with 7 nucleotides matching TRBD2. Trimming cost V 4 bases and J 2 bases; bases outside gene matches: 9. The CDR3 is 16 residues long. Germline CDR1 is MNHEY and CDR2 is SVGEGT. This CDR3 reads CASSLSGNGLTDTQYF. CDR3 sequence (DNA): TGTGCCAGCAGTTTGAGCGGGAATGGGCTCACAGATACGCAGTATTTT.

The V gene is TRBV5-4, the J gene TRBJ1-2; 11 positions agree with TRBD1. CDR3 length equals 15 residues. Looked up from germline, CDR1 is SGHNT and CDR2 is YYREEE (reference sequence). Trimming cost V 2 bases and J 8 bases; bases outside gene matches: 8. CDR3 DNA sequence: TGTGCCAGCAGCTTAATAGGACAGGGGGCAGTCGGCTACACCTTC. The encoded protein is CASSLIGQGAVGYTF.

This rearrangement joins TRBV24-1 to TRBJ2-2; the D is unclear. V shed 7 bases and J shed 0 bases, with 2 bases lying between them. The CDR3 extends over 12 amino acids. CDR1 and CDR2 from the germline V gene are KGHDR and SFDVKD. CDR3 DNA: TGTGCCACCAGCACGAACACCGGGGAGCTGTTTTTT. Protein sequence: CATSTNTGELFF.

The gene calls are TRBV12-5 and TRBJ2-2, with no clear D. The ends were cut back, 2 bases at V and 1 base at J, with 20 bases in the middle. CDR3 size: 19 residues. Germline V gene lookup returns CDR1 LGHNT and CDR2 FRNRAP. The CDR3 nucleotides read TGTGCTAGTGGTTTGACCCAAAACGACGGAGCTTGGAACACCGGGGAGCTGTTTTTT. This codes for CASGLTQNDGAWNTGELFF.

The chain employs TRBV5-6 and TRBJ1-3; 7 nucleotides agree with TRBD1. This CDR3 contains 14 residues. Per germline, CDR1 SGHDT and CDR2 YYEEEE. With 4 bases clipped from V and 2 bases from J, the junction kept 3 bases outside the gene matches. CDR3 region: CASSVRGAGNTIYF. The CDR3 DNA follows: TGTGCCAGCAGCGTCAGGGGGGCTGGAAACACCATATATTTT.

The rearrangement joins TRBV6-6 to TRBJ2-7; D ambiguous. Trimming cost V 6 bases and J 1 base, with 10 bases left between them. There are 13 residues in the CDR3. The germline V gene encodes CDR1 MNHNY and CDR2 SVGAGI (reference sequence). CDR3 protein: CASRGGGSYEQYF. Written as DNA, the CDR3 is TGTGCCAGCAGAGGTGGCGGTTCCTACGAGCAGTACTTC.

This rearrangement joins TRBV30 to TRBJ2-1; D is unclear. In germline, CDR1 is GTSNPN, CDR2 SVGIG (reference sequence). This CDR3 region has 13 residues. With 5 bases removed from V and 3 bases from J, the gap between germline ends came to 11 bases. The CDR3 region has the DNA TGTGCCTGGGCTATCTCGAACTACAATGAGCAGTTCTTC. This codes for CAWAISNYNEQFF.

This chain joins TRBV11-2 and TRBJ1-4; 7 nucleotides align to TRBD1. This CDR3 is built from 16 residues. Losses at the gene ends were 1 base for V and 5 bases for J; bases not matched to a gene: 7. Germline values: CDR1 SGHAT, CDR2 FQNNGV. The CDR3 region has the DNA TGTGCCAGCAGCTTAGGACAGGGAAAGGGGAATGAAAAACTGTTTTTT. The encoded protein is CASSLGQGKGNEKLFF.

The chain combines TRBV7-2 with TRBJ1-1, with D unclear. The germline CDR1 and CDR2 sequences are SGHTA and FQGNSA. This CDR3 has 13 amino acids. Trimming took 1 base from V and 11 from J, leaving 14 bases between them. CDR3 sequence (DNA): TGTGCCAGCAGCTTAGTGTCCGACGGAGGGGCTTTCTTT. Translating it yields CASSLVSDGGAFF.

The count of this clone is one. The V and J genes are TRBV5-4 and TRBJ2-1, with 8 bases aligning to TRBD2. V shed 9 bases and J 4 bases; nucleotides not matched to a gene: 6. The CDR3 runs 13 residues. CDR1 and CDR2 from the germline V gene are SGHNT and YYREEE (reference sequence). The CDR3 sequence is CATTSGFYNEQFF. CDR3 nucleotide sequence: TGTGCCACTACTAGCGGCTTTTACAATGAGCAGTTCTTC.

This clone appeared a single time. V usage is TRBV29-1 and J usage is TRBJ1-1, with TRBD1 matching over 10 bases. Trimming removed 3 bases from V and 11 bases from J; junction bases left unmatched: 9. CDR1 is SQVTM, CDR2 ANQGSEA, per germline. This CDR3 is 13 amino acids long. The CDR3 region is CSVDGDRGSVAFF. Written as DNA, the CDR3 is TGCAGCGTTGATGGGGACAGGGGATCGGTGGCTTTCTTT. Looking up the rest from reference TRBV29-1 and TRBJ1-1 gives the full variable domain: SAVISQKPSRDICQRGTSLTIQCQVDSQVTMMFWYRQQPGQSLTLIATANQGSEATYESGFVIDKFPISRPNLTFSTLTVSNMSPEDSSIYLCSVDGDRGSVAFFGQGTRLTVV.

The chain uses TRBV27 and TRBJ1-5; D perhaps matches TRBD1 (6 bases). V was pared by 3 bases and J by 4 bases, with 16 bases between. Germline CDR1 and CDR2: MNHEY and SMNVEV (reference sequence). This CDR3 spans 16 amino acids. The CDR3 spells CASSLRGALRNQPQHF. CDR3 DNA: TGTGCCAGCAGTTTGCGGGGGGCGCTTCGGAATCAGCCCCAGCATTTT.

V gene TRBV6-5 combines with J gene TRBJ2-3, with D unclear. The V gene's germline CDR1 is MNHEY and CDR2 SVGAGI. V gave up 6 bases and J gave up 4 bases, with 8 bases separating them. This CDR3 comprises 12 residues. The CDR3 sequence: CASRSVADTQYF. The CDR3 DNA follows: TGTGCCAGCAGGAGTGTCGCAGATACGCAGTATTTT.

The chain has TRBV19 and TRBJ2-3; 10 bases are a match to TRBD2. Per germline, CDR1 LNHDA and CDR2 SQIVND (reference sequence). Trimming removed 5 bases from V and 4 bases from J; junction bases left unmatched: 9. This CDR3 has 16 residues. DNA of the CDR3: TGTGCCAGTAGTTTTATTAGCGGGAGGATGTCAGATACGCAGTATTTT. Its translation: CASSFISGRMSDTQYF.

This chain uses TRBV2 with TRBJ1-1, with D possibly matching TRBD1 (5 bases). V dropped 7 bases and J dropped 4 bases, with 16 bases sitting between them. CDR1 and CDR2 from the germline V gene are SNHLY and FYNNEI. The CDR3 consists of 14 residues. The CDR3, as DNA: TGTGCCAGCACCTCCGACAGTCTAATCACTGAAGCTTTCTTT. It codes for CASTSDSLITEAFF.

The chain uses TRBV9 and TRBJ2-3; no definite D call. This CDR3 has 14 residues. V gave up 0 bases and J gave up 0 bases, with 5 bases separating them. Germline CDR1 and CDR2: SGDLS and YYNGEE. The CDR3 coding sequence is TGTGCCAGCAGCGTAGCAACTAGCACAGATACGCAGTATTTT. Translation: CASSVATSTDTQYF.